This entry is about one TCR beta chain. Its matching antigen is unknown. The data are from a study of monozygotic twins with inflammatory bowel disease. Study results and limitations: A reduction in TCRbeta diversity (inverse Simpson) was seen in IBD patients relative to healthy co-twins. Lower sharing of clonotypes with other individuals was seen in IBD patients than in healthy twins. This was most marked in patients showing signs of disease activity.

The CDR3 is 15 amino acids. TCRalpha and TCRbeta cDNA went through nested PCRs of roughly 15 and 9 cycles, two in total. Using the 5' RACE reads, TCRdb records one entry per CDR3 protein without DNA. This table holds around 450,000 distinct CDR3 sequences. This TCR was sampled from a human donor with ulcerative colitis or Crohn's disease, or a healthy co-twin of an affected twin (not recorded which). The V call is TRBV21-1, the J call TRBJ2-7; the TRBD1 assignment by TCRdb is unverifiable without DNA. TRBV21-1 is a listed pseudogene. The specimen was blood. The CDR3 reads CASSPRGRETYEQYF.